Each of the 27 T cell receptor beta chains below was sequenced from the same sample in a study of blood T cell repertoires in COVID-19 (dated by TCRdb to the early 2020s). Libraries were prepared through the immunoSEQ multiplex PCR assay. Drawn from immuneACCESS, this table holds only the in-frame rearrangements with V and J called that TCRdb kept. Clones are partly lost; checked studies trace under half to an unresolved V gene and leave the rest unexplained. Here the sample has about 98,000 clones; 87% occur a single time. The biggest ten clones account for 3.5% to 5.5% of the sample. The sequencing sample was made of peripheral blood. These receptors came from a man between 70 and 80 years old with acute or convalescent COVID-19.

The CDR3 sequence is CASCRTEETQYF. CDR3 bases: TGTGCCAGCTGCAGGACAGAAGAGACCCAGTACTTC. This chain uses TRBV2 with TRBJ2-5; TRBD1 might be the D (6 bases). V shed 8 bases and J shed 3 bases, with 10 bases lying between them. The germline V gene encodes CDR1 SNHLY and CDR2 FYNNEI. The CDR3 runs to 12 residues.

In this sample, this clone turned up a few times. Other DNA variants within this sample encode the same CDR3. The chain employs TRBV7-2 and TRBJ2-2; D is possibly TRBD2 (5 bases). Trimming took 3 bases from V and 5 from J, leaving 10 bases between them. This CDR3 is 14 amino acids long. The germline V gene encodes CDR1 SGHTA and CDR2 FQGNSA. The CDR3 nucleotides are TGTGCCAGCAGCTTCAATCGAGGGACCGGGGAGCTGTTTTTT. Protein: CASSFNRGTGELFF.

The chain links TRBV25-1 to TRBJ2-7; 8 positions agree with TRBD1. Germline trimming cut 6 bases from V and 7 bases from J; bases unmatched to any gene: 5. The CDR3 totals 12 residues. Germline V gene data show CDR1 as MGHDK and CDR2 as SYGVNS. The CDR3 coding sequence is TGTGCCAGCAGCCGGACAGGGCGAGAGCAGTACTTC. Its translation: CASSRTGREQYF.

The chain combines TRBV30 with TRBJ1-2, with 8 positions matching TRBD1. CDR3 length: 16 residues. J was trimmed by 4 bases and V by 3 bases; bases with no gene match: 13. Per the germline V gene, CDR1 is GTSNPN and CDR2 is SVGIG (reference sequence). As DNA, the CDR3 is TGTGCCTGGAGCCCTGTATCGGACAGGGCCTCCTATGGCTACACCTTC. Translated: CAWSPVSDRASYGYTF.

This chain uses TRBV10-3 with TRBJ1-2, with D possibly matching TRBD1 (5 bases). Germline CDR1 and CDR2: ENHRY and SYGVKD. V lost 0 bases to trimming and J lost 6 bases, with 14 bases between them. The CDR3 consists of 15 residues. CDR3 residues: CAISESNRGFDGYTF. The CDR3 DNA sequence: TGTGCCATCAGTGAGTCGAATCGGGGGTTCGATGGCTACACCTTC.

The table lists this clone with a few counts. The rearrangement joins TRBV24-1 to TRBJ2-7; TRBD2 might be the D (6 bases). Germline CDR1 is KGHDR and CDR2 is SFDVKD. Trimming left V 4 bases short and J 5 bases short, with 17 bases between. The CDR3 loop spans 15 amino acids. The DNA of the CDR3 is TGTGCCACCAGTGAGCTGCCGGGACTTAACGACGAGCAGTACTTC. Protein sequence: CATSELPGLNDEQYF.

This clone was seen once. The V gene is TRBV29-1, the J gene TRBJ2-6, with 7 bases aligning to TRBD1. The V segment lost 1 base and the J segment 0 bases; nucleotides outside the gene matches: 3. Germline CDR1 is SQVTM and CDR2 is ANQGSEA. The CDR3 has 16 amino acids. The CDR3 reads CSVEGDSLSGANVLTF. The CDR3 DNA is TGCAGCGTTGAAGGGGACAGCCTCTCTGGGGCCAACGTCCTGACTTTC. The variable domain in full, completed from reference TRBV29-1 and TRBJ2-6, reads SAVISQKPSRDICQRGTSLTIQCQVDSQVTMMFWYRQQPGQSLTLIATANQGSEATYESGFVIDKFPISRPNLTFSTLTVSNMSPEDSSIYLCSVEGDSLSGANVLTFGAGSRLTVL.

Only one count was recorded for this clone. The rearrangement links TRBV6-5 to TRBJ1-4; TRBD1 agrees at 10 bases. Germline V gives CDR1 MNHEY, CDR2 SVGAGI. The CDR3 extends over 14 amino acids. Trimming removed 4 bases from V and 8 bases from J; junction bases left unmatched: 4. The CDR3 loop is CASSSDRGHEKLFF. The CDR3 coding sequence is TGTGCCAGCAGTTCCGACAGGGGGCACGAAAAACTGTTTTTT.

This chain connects TRBV18 to TRBJ1-4; D ambiguous. V was pared by 2 bases and J by 0 bases, with 7 bases between. CDR1 KGHSH and CDR2 LQKENI come from the germline V gene. The CDR3 runs to 15 residues. The CDR3 spells CASSPYQATNEKLFF. The CDR3 DNA follows: TGTGCCAGCTCACCATACCAGGCAACTAATGAAAAACTGTTTTTT. Full variable domain (missing parts from reference TRBV18 and TRBJ1-4): NAGVMQNPRHLVRRRGQEARLRCSPMKGHSHVYWYRQLPEEGLKFMVYLQKENIIDESGMPKERFSAEFPKEGPSILRIQQVVRGDSAAYFCASSPYQATNEKLFFGSGTQLSVL.

The chain carries TRBV11-2 and TRBJ2-3, with 9 bases that match TRBD2. CDR1 and CDR2 (germline): SGHAT, FQNNGV. The CDR3 has 19 residues. V lost 2 bases to trimming and J lost 3 bases; unmatched junction nucleotides: 15. CDR3 residues: CASSLIRWRGGGRTDTQYF. In DNA form, the CDR3 reads TGTGCCAGCAGCTTAATCCGTTGGCGGGGGGGCGGTCGAACAGATACGCAGTATTTT.

This chain uses TRBV15 with TRBJ1-4, with 9 bases identical to TRBD1. The ends lost 0 bases at V and 4 bases at J; junction bases unmatched: 0. This CDR3 is built from 15 residues. Germline V gives CDR1 LNHNV, CDR2 YYDKDF (reference sequence). The CDR3 protein is CATSRETGGNEKLFF. CDR3 nucleotide sequence: TGTGCCACCAGCAGAGAGACAGGGGGTAATGAAAAACTGTTTTTT.

This rearrangement joins TRBV10-2 to TRBJ1-5; D possibly corresponds to TRBD1 (6 bases). This CDR3 has 14 amino acids. V was shortened by 4 bases and J by 5 bases, with 12 bases between the two germline ends. Germline CDR1 and CDR2: WSHSY and SAAADI. In DNA form, the CDR3 reads TGCGCCAGCAGTGGTACAGGGCGTGATCAGCCCCAGCATTTT. This translates into CASSGTGRDQPQHF.

This clone was detected only once. The chain links TRBV4-1 to TRBJ2-3, with 9 bases matching TRBD2. Looked up from germline, CDR1 is MGHRA and CDR2 is YSYEKL. V shed 1 base, J shed 5 bases, and the junction held 4 bases outside the gene matches. This CDR3 has 15 amino acids. The CDR3 reads CASSQGLAGRDTQYF. CDR3 nucleotides: TGCGCCAGCAGCCAAGGTCTAGCGGGGCGAGATACGCAGTATTTT.

In the case of this clone: This sample includes further DNA sequences coding for the same CDR3. DNA for the CDR3: TGCGCCAGCAGCTTGACAGGTGGCCAAGAGACCCAGTACTTC. It is translated as CASSLTGGQETQYF. The genes are TRBV5-1 and TRBJ2-5, with a weak D call TRBD1 (5 bases). This CDR3 spans 14 amino acids. Germline CDR1 reads SGHRS; CDR2 reads YFSETQ. Between the trimmed V and J ends, which lost 1 base and 1 base, there was a span of 8 bases.

The chain is built from TRBV5-1 and TRBJ2-3; TRBD1 agrees at 7 bases. This CDR3 is 12 amino acids long. V gave up 4 bases and J gave up 8 bases; unmatched junction bases: 4. Germline V lookup: CDR1 SGHRS, CDR2 YFSETQ. CDR3 coding DNA: TGCGCCAGCAGCCCAGAGGGGGCTACGCAGTATTTT. Translation: CASSPEGATQYF.

The chain is built from TRBV5-1 and TRBJ2-5; a weak D match, TRBD1 (6 bases). Germline CDR1 SGHRS, CDR2 YFSETQ. V was trimmed by 4 bases and J by 4 bases, leaving 20 bases between them. This CDR3 is 16 amino acids long. CDR3 sequence reads: CASSIGTGTRGETQYF. DNA of the CDR3: TGCGCCAGCAGCATAGGAACAGGGACGCGCGGAGAGACCCAGTACTTC.

The V gene is TRBV2, the J gene TRBJ2-5; D perhaps matches TRBD2 (5 bases). Looked up from germline, CDR1 is SNHLY and CDR2 is FYNNEI. The CDR3 runs 15 residues. The V end lost 3 bases, the J end lost 3 bases, and 14 bases lay between the germline ends. The CDR3: CASSEARVREETQYF. CDR3 DNA: TGTGCCAGCAGTGAGGCGAGGGTTAGGGAAGAGACCCAGTACTTC.

Here the CDR3 DNA reads TGTGCCAGCAGTGAAGCGGGGCCGTACAATGAGCAGTTCTTC. Translation gives CASSEAGPYNEQFF. The chain has TRBV2 and TRBJ2-1, with D possibly matching TRBD1 (5 bases). The V end was cut by 0 bases, the J end by 4 bases, with 7 bases between. The CDR3 spans 14 residues. Per the germline V gene, CDR1 is SNHLY and CDR2 is FYNNEI. The full variable domain, completed using reference TRBV2 and TRBJ2-1, is EPEVTQTPSHQVTQMGQEVILRCVPISNHLYFYWYRQILGQKVEFLVSFYNNEISEKSEIFDDQFSVERPDGSNFTLKIRSTKLEDSAMYFCASSEAGPYNEQFFGPGTRLTVL.

This rearrangement joins TRBV5-6 to TRBJ1-1; 8 bases map to TRBD1. There are 14 residues in the CDR3. CDR1 is SGHDT, CDR2 YYEEEE, per germline. With 4 bases clipped from V and 1 base from J, the junction kept 3 bases outside the gene matches. The CDR3 coding sequence is TGTGCCAGCAGCACCAGGGGGCCGAACACTGAAGCTTTCTTT. This translates into CASSTRGPNTEAFF. Drawing the rest from reference TRBV5-6 and TRBJ1-1, the complete variable domain is DAGVTQSPTHLIKTRGQQVTLRCSPKSGHDTVSWYQQALGQGPQFIFQYYEEEERQRGNFPDRFSGHQFPNYSSELNVNALLLGDSALYLCASSTRGPNTEAFFGQGTRLTVV.

This sequence joins TRBV21-1 and TRBJ2-2; the table's D call, TRBD2, was not checked against the DNA. TRBV21-1 is a known pseudogene. The CDR3 contains 18 residues. The DNA for the CDR3 is TGTGCCAGCAGCCCAGGGGAGCGGGGGGGCCTCGACACCGGGGAGCTGTTTTTT. It translates to CASSPGERGGLDTGELFF.

The chain has TRBV7-9 and TRBJ2-7, with 11 bases aligning to TRBD2. Trimming cost V 5 bases and J 3 bases; bases outside gene matches: 12. From germline, CDR1 is SEHNR and CDR2 FQNEAQ (reference sequence). The CDR3 is 17 amino acids. The CDR3 region has the DNA TGTGCCAGCAGCCCGACCACCGGGACTAGCGGATACTACGAGCAGTACTTC. It is translated as CASSPTTGTSGYYEQYF.

The rearrangement links TRBV6-5 to TRBJ2-7; possibly TRBD2 for D (6 bases). From germline, CDR1 is MNHEY and CDR2 SVGAGI. This CDR3 region has 15 residues. V lost 6 bases to trimming and J lost 0 bases, with 15 bases between them. CDR3 sequence: CASRGRLGGSYEQYF. The CDR3 nucleotides read TGTGCCAGCAGGGGTAGACTGGGGGGCTCCTACGAGCAGTACTTC.

The genes are TRBV18 and TRBJ2-7; 12 bases are shared with TRBD2. The CDR3 totals 15 residues. V dropped 5 bases and J dropped 3; count of bases not matched to a gene: 5. Germline assignment: CDR1 KGHSH and CDR2 LQKENI. CDR3 amino acids: CASSRLAGVFYEQYF. The CDR3 DNA follows: TGTGCCAGCTCAAGACTAGCGGGGGTTTTCTACGAGCAGTACTTC.

The rearrangement joins TRBV12-3 or TRBV12-4 to TRBJ1-2; 7 nucleotides match TRBD1. Trimming took 5 bases from V and 7 from J; bases not matched to a gene: 4. The CDR3 is made up of 12 amino acids. The CDR3 DNA follows: TGTGCCAGCAGTACGAGGACAGGTGGCTACACCTTC. Amino acid sequence: CASSTRTGGYTF.

The CDR3: CAWQQGVGNTIYF. The CDR3 nucleotides read TGTGCCTGGCAACAGGGAGTTGGAAACACCATATATTTT. This chain links TRBV30 with TRBJ1-3; possible D gene TRBD1, 6 bases. The germline CDR1 and CDR2 sequences are GTSNPN and SVGIG (reference sequence). V was cut by 5 bases and J by 3 bases, with 11 bases left in between. The CDR3 sequence is 13 residues long.

The rearrangement uses TRBV5-1 and TRBJ2-3; 9 positions agree with TRBD1. Germline-derived CDR1 and CDR2 are SGHRS and YFSETQ. This CDR3 has 14 amino acids. V lost 4 bases to trimming and J lost 3 bases; unmatched junction nucleotides: 3. The CDR3 region has the DNA TGCGCCAGCAGCCAGGGACAGGGAACAGATACGCAGTATTTT. It yields the protein CASSQGQGTDTQYF.

This chain connects TRBV5-1 to TRBJ1-1; no definite D call. With 0 bases removed from V and 1 base from J, the gap between germline ends came to 10 bases. Looked up from germline, CDR1 is SGHRS and CDR2 is YFSETQ. The CDR3 contains 15 residues. CDR3 protein: CASSLDGVPNTEAFF. The CDR3 coding sequence is TGCGCCAGCAGCTTGGACGGGGTTCCGAACACTGAAGCTTTCTTT.